The sequence of this T cell receptor beta chain was determined in a study of T-cell memory formation after mild COVID-19. Germline V gene lookup returns CDR1 DFQATT and CDR2 SNEGSKA (reference sequence). V was cut by 1 base and J by 4 bases, with 10 bases left in between. The CDR3 length is 13 residues. The TCR alpha and TCR beta cDNA libraries, bearing sample barcodes and UMIs, were generated by 5'RACE using constant-segment primers. Using its own MiXCR run on the 5' RACE reads, TCRdb lists one record per CDR3 protein. The repertoire consists of about 130,000 distinct CDR3 sequences, with about 16% occurring once and the leading ten covering about 15%. This clonotype was seen only a few times. Its antigen is unknown. Study outcomes and limitations: The study detected some responding clones in pre-infection memory, suggesting cross-reactive memory joined.

The sequenced sample consisted of PBMCs or a T cell subset sorted from them (not recorded which). The TCR sequence derives from an adult woman who had mild COVID-19 (a few samples of this study predate the infection). Cell type and time point are not known. J is TRBJ1-1 and V is TRBV20-1; a possible D gene is TRBD1 (5 bases). The CDR3 bases are TGCAGTGCTAGAGGGGGGGAACCCACTGAAGCTTTCTTT. This codes for CSARGGEPTEAFF.